This T cell receptor beta chain was sequenced in a study of beta chain features in type 1 diabetes. Study-wide results and limits: TCRB CDR3s from Type 1 diabetes patients were moderately but significantly shorter in all four CD4+ subsets. Fewer junction insertions and more nucleotide deletions appeared in type 1 diabetes patients.

All of the isolated RNA was reverse transcribed, so expressed TCRB transcripts were sequenced. The study sequenced naive, central memory and regulatory T cell samples to an average of approximately 3.5 million reads. The table came from immunoSEQ multiplex PCR; TCRdb's copy has only in-frame clones and leaves some out. Here the sample spans approximately 270,000 clones, roughly an eighth being singletons. This clone showed up just a few times. Antigen: not known. V gave up 5 bases and J gave up 4 bases, with 11 bases separating them. The CDR3 spans 13 residues. Germline lookup yields CDR1 SGHTA and CDR2 FQGNSA. Heparinised blood was drawn once per donor, averaging roughly 0.11 L. CD45RO/CCR7/CD25/CD127/CD95/CD27 separated CD4+ naive, central memory, regulatory and stem cell-like memory cells by sorting.

The clonotype was recovered from a man aged 30-40 years with type 1 diabetes. The chain couples TRBV7-2 to TRBJ1-2, with D maybe TRBD1 (6 bases). Sequenced material: naive CD4+ T cells from blood. CDR3 sequence reads: CASSRDILYGYTF. CDR3 sequence (DNA): TGTGCCAGCAGCCGGGACATCCTCTATGGCTACACCTTC.